This is a list of T cell receptor beta chains from one sample in a study of neurological immune-mediated disorders. One entry per CDR3 protein results from TCRdb running MiXCR on the 5' RACE reads. The data hold 65,000 to 85,000 distinct CDR3 sequences, with more than 3% observed a single time. Sequencing input: PBMCs. Receptors were obtained from a woman aged 50 to 60 with multiple sclerosis. Both conserved end residues are part of each CDR3. The order of the fields is D gene, clone size, J gene, V gene, CDR3 protein, CDR3 DNA. The D gene is left open where the match is weak. Rows may omit the clone size; those that give it use once, few, many or a size class.

-	many	TRBJ1-6	TRBV27	CASTIGGVNSPLHF	TGTGCCAGCACCATAGGGGGTGTTAATTCACCCCTCCACTTT
TRBD1	many	TRBJ2-5	TRBV12-3/TRBV12-4	CASRTGEETQYF	TGTGCCAGCAGGACAGGGGAAGAGACCCAGTACTTC
TRBD2	many	TRBJ2-1	TRBV5-1	CASSVAGADNEQFF	TGCGCCAGCAGCGTAGCGGGGGCCGACAATGAGCAGTTCTTC
-	few	TRBJ1-2	TRBV7-3	CASSAWSLNYGYTF	TGTGCCAGCAGCGCCTGGTCCCTCAACTATGGCTACACCTTC
-	many	TRBJ2-5	TRBV20-1	CSARIRLMTVGETQYF	TGCAGTGCTAGAATTAGGCTAATGACGGTGGGAGAGACCCAGTACTTC
TRBD2	many	TRBJ2-1	TRBV10-3	CAISETISGRSDEQFF	TGTGCCATCAGCGAGACAATAAGCGGGAGAAGCGATGAGCAGTTCTTC
TRBD2	many	TRBJ2-1	TRBV20-1	CSAPGLAGGTSYNEQFF	TGCAGTGCCCCGGGACTAGCGGGGGGTACATCCTACAATGAGCAGTTCTTC
TRBD1	many	TRBJ2-2	TRBV20-1	CSARPPRGSNTGELFF	TGCAGTGCTAGGCCTCCCAGGGGGTCGAACACCGGGGAGCTGTTTTTT
-	many	TRBJ1-1	TRBV20-1	CSASTLGMGNTEAFF	TGCAGTGCTAGTACGCTGGGGATGGGGAACACTGAAGCTTTCTTT
-	many	TRBJ1-6	TRBV5-1	CASSLVGDSSYNSPLHF	TGCGCCAGCAGCTTGGTCGGGGATAGCTCCTATAATTCACCCCTCCACTTT
TRBD1	many	TRBJ1-1	TRBV29-1	CSVEDTGGAYTEAFF	TGCAGCGTTGAAGATACAGGGGGCGCGTATACTGAAGCTTTCTTT
-	many	TRBJ2-1	TRBV18	CASSPPGQGFYNEQFF	TGTGCCAGCTCACCACCGGGGCAGGGATTCTACAATGAGCAGTTCTTC
TRBD1	many	TRBJ2-5	TRBV28	CASSPRQGPETQYF	TGTGCCAGCAGTCCAAGACAGGGTCCTGAGACCCAGTACTTC
TRBD1	many	TRBJ1-5	TRBV5-6	CASSSRQGQPQHF	TGTGCCAGCAGCTCACGACAGGGGCAGCCCCAGCATTTT
-	many	TRBJ2-2	TRBV11-2	CASSLSVNTGELFF	TGTGCCAGCAGCCTCAGTGTAAACACCGGGGAGCTGTTTTTT
-	many	TRBJ2-4	TRBV20-1	CSAREDSTIAKNIQYF	TGCAGTGCTAGAGAGGACAGCACCATAGCCAAAAACATTCAGTACTTC
-	many	TRBJ1-2	TRBV13	CASSSRFGYTF	TGTGCCAGCAGCTCCCGATTTGGCTACACCTTC
-	many	TRBJ2-1	TRBV5-1	CASSGGAVGNEQFF	TGCGCCAGCAGCGGGGGGGCCGTTGGCAATGAGCAGTTCTTC
TRBD2	many	TRBJ2-4	TRBV20-1	CSAWGPRGGENIQYF	TGCAGTGCCTGGGGACCACGGGGGGGAGAGAACATTCAGTACTTC
TRBD1	many	TRBJ1-2	TRBV15	CATSREDRIYGYTF	TGTGCCACCAGCAGAGAGGACAGGATCTATGGCTACACCTTC
-	few	TRBJ1-5	TRBV10-3	CAISEGGSDQPQHF	TGTGCCATCAGTGAGGGAGGGTCCGATCAGCCCCAGCATTTT
TRBD1	many	TRBJ2-1	TRBV7-2	CASSLDREYNEQFF	TGTGCCAGCAGCTTGGACAGGGAGTACAATGAGCAGTTCTTC
-	many	TRBJ2-1	TRBV15	CATSRTLISSYNEQFF	TGTGCCACCAGCAGGACCCTAATTAGCTCCTACAATGAGCAGTTCTTC
-	many	TRBJ2-6	TRBV29-1	CSVVTRQPGANVLTF	TGCAGCGTTGTTACTCGGCAGCCTGGGGCCAACGTCCTGACTTTC
-	many	TRBJ1-1	TRBV20-1	CSAEKEGTEAFF	TGCAGTGCCGAGAAGGAAGGGACTGAAGCTTTCTTT
-	many	TRBJ1-2	TRBV5-8	CASSNPGGYNRSYGYTF	TGTGCCAGCAGCAACCCGGGGGGGTATAATCGATCCTATGGCTACACCTTC
TRBD2	many	TRBJ2-2	TRBV11-3	CASSRGSVTGELFF	TGTGCCAGCAGCCGCGGGAGTGTTACCGGGGAGCTGTTTTTT
TRBD2	many	TRBJ2-1	TRBV20-1	CSASSLAGDTYNEQFF	TGCAGTGCTAGTTCGTTAGCGGGGGACACCTACAATGAGCAGTTCTTC
-	many	TRBJ2-3	TRBV4-2	CASSRARSTDTQYF	TGTGCCAGCAGCCGGGCGCGGAGCACAGATACGCAGTATTTT
-	many	TRBJ2-5	TRBV7-2	CASSLGGTQYF	TGTGCCAGCAGCCTCGGGGGGACCCAGTACTTC
TRBD1	many	TRBJ2-5	TRBV7-2	CASSLVGRGPETQYF	TGTGCCAGCAGCTTAGTTGGCAGGGGGCCAGAGACCCAGTACTTC
-	many	TRBJ2-2	TRBV24-1	CATSVETRGELFF	TGTGCCACCAGTGTCGAGACTAGAGGGGAGCTGTTTTTT
-	many	TRBJ2-1	TRBV5-1	CASSLTISSYNEQFF	TGCGCCAGCAGTTTAACCATAAGCTCCTACAATGAGCAGTTCTTC
-	many	TRBJ1-1	TRBV20-1	CRIDLRAEAFF	TGCAGAATTGACCTTAGGGCTGAAGCTTTCTTT
-	many	TRBJ1-2	TRBV5-1	CASRDGSYGYTF	TGCGCCAGCAGAGACGGATCCTATGGCTACACCTTC
-	many	TRBJ2-7	TRBV7-6	CASSLALGAVEQYF	TGTGCCAGCAGCTTAGCATTGGGGGCGGTCGAGCAGTACTTC
-	many	TRBJ1-5	TRBV7-2	CASSFKAGAGVGPQHF	TGTGCCAGCAGCTTCAAAGCAGGGGCCGGGGTGGGACCCCAGCATTTT
TRBD1	-	TRBJ2-3	TRBV20-1	CSARPSGTELKDTQYF	TGCAGTGCTAGACCTTCCGGGACAGAGCTAAAAGATACGCAGTATTTT
TRBD1	many	TRBJ2-1	TRBV12-3/TRBV12-4	CASSLGDRDFNEQFF	TGTGCCAGCAGTTTAGGGGACAGGGACTTCAATGAGCAGTTCTTC
-	many	TRBJ1-1	TRBV18	CASSSDPNTEAFF	TGTGCCAGCTCCTCCGACCCGAACACTGAAGCTTTCTTT
TRBD2	many	TRBJ2-7	TRBV4-2	CASSHLRGGASEQYF	TGTGCCAGCAGCCACCTTCGGGGGGGGGCAAGCGAGCAGTACTTC
-	many	TRBJ1-1	TRBV6-2/TRBV6-3	CASRTGTADEAFF	TGTGCCAGCAGAACCGGGACGGCAGATGAAGCTTTCTTT
TRBD2	many	TRBJ2-7	TRBV5-1	CASSLGASGSYEQYF	TGCGCCAGCAGCTTGGGGGCTAGCGGGTCCTACGAGCAGTACTTC
-	many	TRBJ2-2	TRBV29-1	CSVEGGTIGELFF	TGCAGCGTTGAAGGAGGGACCATCGGGGAGCTGTTTTTT
TRBD1	many	TRBJ2-3	TRBV5-1	CASSGQGGDTQYF	TGCGCCAGCAGTGGACAGGGAGGAGATACGCAGTATTTT